This TCR beta chain was obtained from a study of blood T cell repertoires in COVID-19. The sample holds many counts of this clone. The repertoire was sequenced with immunoSEQ multiplex PCR; TCRdb's copy has only in-frame clones and lacks some. The table has 180,000 or so clones, roughly nine tenths seen once; the top ten hold 10% to 11%. This CDR3 region has 17 residues. Unmatched junction bases numbered 15, after V lost 6 bases and J lost 5 bases. The V gene's germline CDR1 is LGHNA and CDR2 YSLEER. The chain recombines TRBV4-3 with TRBJ2-3; 9 positions match TRBD1. Specimen: peripheral blood. The sequence came from a woman aged 60-75 years with COVID-19, enrolled during active disease. The DNA for the CDR3 is TGCGCCAGCAGTCCCATCTGGGACAGGGAGCGGGGAGATACGCAGTATTTT. Its protein is CASSPIWDRERGDTQYF.